Listed below are T cell receptor beta chains from one sample, sequenced in a study of T cell repertoires in cytomegalovirus infection. TCRdb redid the calling of the reads with MiXCR, one entry per CDR3 protein. Of about 890,000 distinct CDR3 sequences in the sample, around 32% are singletons; the top ten hold under 15%. These receptors have no identified antigens. The input for sequencing was cultured CD8+ T cells from PBMCs, taken from culture after CMV antigen stimulation. These receptor sequences come from a human donor in good health (CMV status not recorded). Some clones in this sample may be carry-over from other donors' samples. The CDR3 runs from the conserved cysteine through the conserved F or W. A D gene is named only where the DNA matches it firmly. Expanded clones are given a class, and other clones once, few, many or no size at all.

>many|TRBV7-8|NA|TRBJ2-7
CASSLAGNYEQYF
TGTGCCAGCAGCTTAGCCGGGAACTACGAGCAGTACTTC
>few|TRBV2|TRBD1|TRBJ2-2
CASSESGQGGGTGELFF
TGTGCCAGCAGTGAATCGGGACAGGGGGGCGGCACCGGGGAGCTGTTTTTT
>many|TRBV4-1|TRBD1|TRBJ2-6
CASSLGGLNGVGQGAVGANVLTF
TGCGCCAGCAGCCTGGGTGGACTGAACGGAGTAGGACAGGGGGCGGTTGGGGCCAACGTCCTGACTTTC
>NA|TRBV7-2|TRBD2|TRBJ2-1
CASSLSSGGASEQFF
TGTGCCAGCAGCTTAAGTAGCGGGGGGGCCAGTGAGCAGTTCTTC
>once|TRBV7-9|NA|TRBJ1-2
CASSSEVDFYGYTF
TGTGCCAGCAGCTCAGAAGTGGACTTTTATGGCTACACCTTC
>NA|TRBV19|NA|TRBJ2-3
CASSLRGARADTQYF
TGTGCCAGTAGTTTACGGGGGGCCCGCGCAGATACGCAGTATTTT
>NA|TRBV19|TRBD1|TRBJ2-5
CASSQAGQAQYF
TGTGCCAGTAGCCAAGCCGGACAGGCCCAGTACTTC
>NA|TRBV28|TRBD1|TRBJ1-2
CASMVLGTGQGAIYGYTF
TGTGCCAGCATGGTTCTGGGTACGGGACAGGGGGCGATCTATGGCTACACCTTC
>few|TRBV7-9|TRBD1|TRBJ2-5
CASSPPTGKPKTQYF
TGTGCCAGCAGCCCCCCGACAGGGAAGCCGAAGACCCAGTACTTC
>many|TRBV7-6|NA|TRBJ1-1
CASSSIPERGPDEAFF
TGTGCCAGCAGCTCAATCCCGGAACGGGGGCCCGATGAAGCTTTCTTT
>few|TRBV27|TRBD2|TRBJ2-1
CASSLGLVPLNEQFF
TGTGCCAGCAGCCTCGGACTAGTTCCCCTCAATGAGCAGTTCTTC
>NA|TRBV19|NA|TRBJ1-5
CASSMSGDGNQPQHF
TGTGCCAGTAGTATGTCAGGGGACGGCAATCAGCCCCAGCATTTT
>many|TRBV6-5|NA|TRBJ2-3
CASTFTDTQYF
TGTGCCAGCACCTTTACAGATACGCAGTATTTT
>NA|TRBV20-1|TRBD2|TRBJ2-4
CSAPGRGVAKNIQYF
TGCAGTGCTCCGGGGCGGGGGGTAGCCAAAAACATTCAGTACTTC